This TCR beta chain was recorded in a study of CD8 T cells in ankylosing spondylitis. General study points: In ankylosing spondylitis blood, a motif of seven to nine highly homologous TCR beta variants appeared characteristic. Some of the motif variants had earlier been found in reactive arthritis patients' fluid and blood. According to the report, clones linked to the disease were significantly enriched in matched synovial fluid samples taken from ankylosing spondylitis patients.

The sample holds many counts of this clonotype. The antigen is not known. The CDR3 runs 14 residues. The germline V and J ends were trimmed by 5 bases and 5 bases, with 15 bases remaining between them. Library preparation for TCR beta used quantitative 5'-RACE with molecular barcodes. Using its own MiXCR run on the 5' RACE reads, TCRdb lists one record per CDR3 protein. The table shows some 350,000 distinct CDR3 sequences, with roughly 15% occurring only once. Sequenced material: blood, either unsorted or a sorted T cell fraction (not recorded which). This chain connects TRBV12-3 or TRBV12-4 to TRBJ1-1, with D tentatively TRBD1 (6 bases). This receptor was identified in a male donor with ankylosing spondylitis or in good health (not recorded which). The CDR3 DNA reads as TGTGCCAGCAGTGCGAGGGGGATCGGGACTGAAGCTTTCTTT. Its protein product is CASSARGIGTEAFF.